This T cell receptor (beta chain) was captured in a study of Graves' ophthalmopathy and Graves' hyperthyroidism. The sequenced template was RNA, covering the TCR beta CDR3 region. RT-PCR with HTBI primers came first, then second-round multiplex PCR. MiXCR, applied by TCRdb to the multiplex PCR reads, yields one record per CDR3 protein. Of 230,000 or so distinct CDR3 sequences listed, around 50% are singletons. The origin of this receptor is an adult man with Graves' ophthalmopathy. Sequenced: peripheral blood.

The CDR3 protein is CASTRQGKGGYTF. The CDR3 nucleotides read TGTGCCAGCACTAGACAGGGAAAGGGGGGCTACACCTTC. This chain joins TRBV6-6 and TRBJ1-2, with 7 bases fitting TRBD1. The trim removed 7 bases at V and 8 bases at J, leaving 10 bases unmatched. This CDR3 contains 13 residues. From germline, CDR1 is MNHNY and CDR2 SVGAGI (reference sequence).